The 9 T cell receptor beta chains below were found in one sample sequenced in a study of blood T cell repertoires in COVID-19. TCRdb keeps only in-frame clones here, not all; method: immunoSEQ multiplex PCR. This sample has about 120,000 clones, with about 87% found just once. Source material: peripheral blood. These receptors all come from a woman in her fifties or sixties with acute or convalescent COVID-19.

V usage is TRBV19 and J usage is TRBJ1-1; TRBD1 agrees at 7 bases. CDR3 length equals 12 residues. V shed 7 bases and J 8 bases; nucleotides not matched to a gene: 7. Germline CDR1 reads LNHDA; CDR2 reads SQIVND (reference sequence). The CDR3 bases are TGTGCCAGTAACCCGACAGGGAGAGAAGCTTTCTTT. It codes for CASNPTGREAFF.

The rearrangement links TRBV2 to TRBJ2-3; weak D call: TRBD2 (6 bases). Germline-derived CDR1 and CDR2 are SNHLY and FYNNEI. V was clipped by 7 bases and J by 0 bases, with 11 bases between them. This CDR3 contains 14 residues. In nucleotides, the CDR3 is TGTGCCAGCACTCCCCGGGAGAGCACAGATACGCAGTATTTT. Its protein product is CASTPRESTDTQYF. Based on the CDR3 plus reference TRBV2 and TRBJ2-3, the full variable domain is EPEVTQTPSHQVTQMGQEVILRCVPISNHLYFYWYRQILGQKVEFLVSFYNNEISEKSEIFDDQFSVERPDGSNFTLKIRSTKLEDSAMYFCASTPRESTDTQYFGPGTRLTVL.

The chain links TRBV30 to TRBJ2-6, with no clear D. The CDR3 contains 15 residues. The germline V gene encodes CDR1 GTSNPN and CDR2 SVGIG (reference sequence). Trimming took 3 bases from V and 1 from J, leaving 10 bases between them. The CDR3 is CAWSQAGSGANVLTF. CDR3 nucleotide sequence: TGTGCCTGGAGCCAGGCAGGTTCTGGGGCCAACGTCCTGACTTTC.

The chain links TRBV28 to TRBJ1-6, with 8 bases lining up with TRBD1. Germline V CDR1 and CDR2: MDHEN, SYDVKM. This CDR3 is 13 amino acids long. CDR3: CVSGTGGYSPLHF. The CDR3 bases are TGTGTTTCCGGGACAGGCGGATATTCACCCCTCCACTTT.

This clone was picked up a small number of times. The chain uses TRBV18 and TRBJ2-2; a possible D gene is TRBD2 (5 bases). This CDR3 contains 16 residues. Germline CDR1 reads KGHSH; CDR2 reads LQKENI. V lost 0 bases, J lost 6 bases, and 14 bases lay in between. The CDR3 nucleotides are TGTGCCAGCTCACCACCCCCCCCGGCCGGGGCCGGGGAGCTGTTTTTT. This translates into CASSPPPPAGAGELFF.

In this sample, this clone turned up a few times. The chain couples TRBV5-1 to TRBJ2-5; TRBD1 matches 8 bases. V was clipped by 3 bases and J by 5 bases; unmatched bases: 6. Germline CDR1 is SGHRS and CDR2 is YFSETQ. The CDR3 totals 14 residues. The CDR3 DNA reads TGCGCCAGCAGCTCCGGACAGGGAGTGGAGACCCAGTACTTC. It yields the protein CASSSGQGVETQYF.

This clone was recorded only once. This CDR3 is also generated by other DNA sequences in the sample. The rearrangement joins TRBV20-1 to TRBJ2-7; D call uncertain. The germline V gene has CDR1 DFQATT and CDR2 SNEGSKA (reference sequence). This CDR3 contains 11 residues. Trimming removed 2 bases at V and 5 bases at J, with 7 bases between. The CDR3 DNA follows: TGCAGTGCTAGAAGTGGCCACGAGCAGTACTTC. Translation gives CSARSGHEQYF.

J is TRBJ1-1 and V is TRBV5-5; unclear D gene. Germline values: CDR1 SGHKS, CDR2 YYEKEE (reference sequence). Trimming cost V 2 bases and J 4 bases, with 9 bases left between them. The length of the CDR3 is 13 residues. Written as DNA, the CDR3 is TGTGCCAGCAGCTTATACAGCGGCACTGAAGCTTTCTTT. This sequence encodes CASSLYSGTEAFF.

CDR3 in DNA: TGTGCCAGCTCACCGCGGGATATCAGGGTTTCACCCCTCCACTTT. Encoded protein: CASSPRDIRVSPLHF. This sequence joins TRBV18 and TRBJ1-6, with a weak D call TRBD1 (5 bases). Germline CDR1 KGHSH, CDR2 LQKENI. The CDR3 spans 15 residues. Trimming left V 3 bases short and J 9 bases short, with 15 bases between.